This T cell receptor beta chain came from a study of graft-versus-host responses after intestinal transplantation. Turning to the study itself: Isolated intestinal, liver-intestinal, or multivisceral transplants had been given to the recipients. The recipients all started with anti-thymocyte globulin induction and then took tacrolimus and steroids for about three years. General study points: High graft-versus-host to host-versus-graft clonal ratios were seen in allografts of patients with graft-donor T cell macrochimerism.

In this sample, this clone turned up a few times. The target antigen is unknown. V gave up 2 bases and J gave up 4 bases, with 5 bases separating them. In germline, CDR1 is DFQATT, CDR2 SNEGSKA (reference sequence). The CDR3 has 11 residues. Profiling relied on immunoSEQ multiplex PCR, and the TCRdb table lists in-frame clones only, not all of them. The sample has 65,000 to 90,000 clones, around 90% seen once. This clonotype was obtained from a human donor who received an intestinal transplant. The specimen comprised unstimulated CD8+ T cells sorted from spleen or lymph node cells, sampled before intestinal transplant. The chain combines TRBV20-1 with TRBJ1-2; D unclear. CDR3 nucleotide sequence: TGCAGTGCTAGACTCCTCTATGGCTACACCTTC. Translated, it gives CSARLLYGYTF.